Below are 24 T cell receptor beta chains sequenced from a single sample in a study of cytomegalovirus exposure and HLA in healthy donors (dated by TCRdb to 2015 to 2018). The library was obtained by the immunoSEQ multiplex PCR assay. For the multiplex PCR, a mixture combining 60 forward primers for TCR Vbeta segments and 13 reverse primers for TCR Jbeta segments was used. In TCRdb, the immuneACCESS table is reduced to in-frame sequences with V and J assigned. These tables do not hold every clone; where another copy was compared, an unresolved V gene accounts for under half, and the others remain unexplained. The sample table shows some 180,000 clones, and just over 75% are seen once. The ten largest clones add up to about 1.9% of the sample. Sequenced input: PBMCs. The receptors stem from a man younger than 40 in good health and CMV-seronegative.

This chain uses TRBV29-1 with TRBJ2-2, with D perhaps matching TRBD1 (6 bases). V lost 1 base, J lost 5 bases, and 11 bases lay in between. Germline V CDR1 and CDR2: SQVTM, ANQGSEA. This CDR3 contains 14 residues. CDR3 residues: CSVEAQGGTGELFF. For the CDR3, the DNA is TGCAGCGTTGAAGCACAGGGTGGTACCGGGGAGCTGTTTTTT.

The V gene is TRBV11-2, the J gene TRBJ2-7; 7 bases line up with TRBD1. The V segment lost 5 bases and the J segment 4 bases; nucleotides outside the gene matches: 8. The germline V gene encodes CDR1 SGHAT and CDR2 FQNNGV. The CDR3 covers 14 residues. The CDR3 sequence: CASSPPGQPYEQYF. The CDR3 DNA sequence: TGTGCCAGCAGCCCACCGGGACAGCCATACGAGCAGTACTTC.

The CDR3: CASSTTSGSNEQYF. The CDR3 nucleotides read TGTGCCAGCAGCACAACTAGCGGGAGCAACGAGCAGTACTTC. The chain recombines TRBV9 with TRBJ2-7; 11 nucleotides match TRBD2. Germline values: CDR1 SGDLS, CDR2 YYNGEE. There are 14 residues in the CDR3. The ends lost 4 bases at V and 5 bases at J; junction bases unmatched: 5. Based on the CDR3 plus reference TRBV9 and TRBJ2-7, the full variable domain is DSGVTQTPKHLITATGQRVTLRCSPRSGDLSVYWYQQSLDQGLQFLIQYYNGEERAKGNILERFSAQQFPDLHSELNLSSLELGDSALYFCASSTTSGSNEQYFGPGTRLTVT.

CDR3: CASGVGDNSPLHF. DNA for the CDR3: TGTGCCAGTGGGGTAGGGGATAATTCACCCCTCCACTTT. The chain carries TRBV2 and TRBJ1-6, with a tentative D call TRBD1 (5 bases). Trimming cost V 9 bases and J 5 bases, with 11 bases left between them. Germline CDR1 and CDR2: SNHLY and FYNNEI. CDR3 length: 13 residues.

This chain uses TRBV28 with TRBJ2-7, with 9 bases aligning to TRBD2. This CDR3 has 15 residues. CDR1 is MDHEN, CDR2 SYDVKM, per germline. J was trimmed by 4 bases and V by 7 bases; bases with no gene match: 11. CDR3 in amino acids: CASIYGSGGQYEQYF. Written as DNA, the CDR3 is TGTGCCAGCATTTACGGGAGCGGGGGGCAATACGAGCAGTACTTC.

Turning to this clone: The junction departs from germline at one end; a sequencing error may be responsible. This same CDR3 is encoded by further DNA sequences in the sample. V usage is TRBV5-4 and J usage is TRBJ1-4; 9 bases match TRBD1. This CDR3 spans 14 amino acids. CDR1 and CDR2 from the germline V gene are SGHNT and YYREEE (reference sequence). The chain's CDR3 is CASSLDRGNEKLFF. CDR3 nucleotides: TGTGCCAGCAGTTTGGACAGGGGAAATGAAAAACTGTTTTTT.

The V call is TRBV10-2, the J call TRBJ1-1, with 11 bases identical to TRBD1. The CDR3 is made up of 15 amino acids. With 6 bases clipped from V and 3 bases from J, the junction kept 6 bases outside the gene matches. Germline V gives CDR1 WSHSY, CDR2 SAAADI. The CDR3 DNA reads TGCGCCAGCAGGCGGACAGGGGGCGCGTACACTGAAGCTTTCTTT. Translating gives CASRRTGGAYTEAFF.

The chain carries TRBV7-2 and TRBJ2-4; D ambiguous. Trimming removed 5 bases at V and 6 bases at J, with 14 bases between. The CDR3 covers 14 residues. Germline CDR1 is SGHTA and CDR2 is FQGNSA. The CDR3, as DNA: TGTGCCAGCAGCCTACGAGTACAGAGAAACATTCAGTACTTC. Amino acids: CASSLRVQRNIQYF. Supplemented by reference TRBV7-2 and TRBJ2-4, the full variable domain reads GAGVSQSPSNKVTEKGKDVELRCDPISGHTALYWYRQSLGQGLEFLIYFQGNSAPDKSGLPSDRFSAERTGGSVSTLTIQRTQQEDSAVYLCASSLRVQRNIQYFGAGTRLSVL.

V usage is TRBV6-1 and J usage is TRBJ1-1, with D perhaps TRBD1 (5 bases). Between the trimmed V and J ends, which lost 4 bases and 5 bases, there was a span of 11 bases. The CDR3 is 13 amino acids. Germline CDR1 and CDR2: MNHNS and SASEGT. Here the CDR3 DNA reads TGTGCCAGCAGTGGGCGGGAGGGGACTGAAGCTTTCTTT. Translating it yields CASSGREGTEAFF.

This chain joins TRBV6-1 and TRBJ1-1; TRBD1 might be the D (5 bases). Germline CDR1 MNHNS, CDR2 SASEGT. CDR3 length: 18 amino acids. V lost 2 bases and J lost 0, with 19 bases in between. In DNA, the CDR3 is TGTGCCAGCAGTGAATTTTTAGGCAGGGATACGATGAACACTGAAGCTTTCTTT. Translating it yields CASSEFLGRDTMNTEAFF.

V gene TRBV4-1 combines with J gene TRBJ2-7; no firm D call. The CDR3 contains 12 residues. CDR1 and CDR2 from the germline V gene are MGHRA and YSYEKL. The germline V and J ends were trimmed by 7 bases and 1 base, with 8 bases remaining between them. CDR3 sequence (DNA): TGCGCCAGCACCGGTCCATCCTACGAGCAGTACTTC. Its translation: CASTGPSYEQYF.

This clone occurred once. Here the CDR3 reads CASSSRRDIVGANVLTF. The CDR3 DNA follows: TGTGCCAGTAGCTCCCGTAGGGACATAGTTGGGGCCAACGTCCTGACTTTC. This chain uses TRBV19 with TRBJ2-6, with D perhaps matching TRBD1 (6 bases). The germline V gene encodes CDR1 LNHDA and CDR2 SQIVND (reference sequence). Trimming removed 6 bases at V and 3 bases at J, with 18 bases between. The CDR3 loop spans 17 amino acids.

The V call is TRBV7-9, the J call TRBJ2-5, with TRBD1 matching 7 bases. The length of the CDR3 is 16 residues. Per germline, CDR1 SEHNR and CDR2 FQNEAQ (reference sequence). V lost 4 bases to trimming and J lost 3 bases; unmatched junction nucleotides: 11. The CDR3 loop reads CASSYPSGQEEETQYF. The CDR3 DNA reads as TGTGCCAGCAGCTACCCATCAGGACAGGAAGAAGAGACCCAGTACTTC. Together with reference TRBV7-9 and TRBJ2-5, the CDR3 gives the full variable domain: DTGVSQNPRHKITKRGQNVTFRCDPISEHNRLYWYRQTLGQGPEFLTYFQNEAQLEKSRLLSDRFSAERPKGSFSTLEIQRTEQGDSAMYLCASSYPSGQEEETQYFGPGTRLLVL.

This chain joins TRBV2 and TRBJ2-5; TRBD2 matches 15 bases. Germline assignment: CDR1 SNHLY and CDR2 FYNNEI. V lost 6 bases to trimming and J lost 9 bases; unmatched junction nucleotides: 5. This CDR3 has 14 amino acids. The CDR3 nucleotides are TGTGCCAGCAGCGAAAGGACTAGCGGGGGGGCCCAGTACTTC. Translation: CASSERTSGGAQYF.

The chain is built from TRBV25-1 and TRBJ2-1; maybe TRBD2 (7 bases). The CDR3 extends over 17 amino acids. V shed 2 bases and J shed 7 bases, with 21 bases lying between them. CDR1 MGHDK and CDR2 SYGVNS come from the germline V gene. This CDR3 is CASSESMRGRGGNEQFF. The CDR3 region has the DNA TGTGCCAGCAGTGAAAGCATGAGAGGGAGGGGGGGGAATGAGCAGTTCTTC.

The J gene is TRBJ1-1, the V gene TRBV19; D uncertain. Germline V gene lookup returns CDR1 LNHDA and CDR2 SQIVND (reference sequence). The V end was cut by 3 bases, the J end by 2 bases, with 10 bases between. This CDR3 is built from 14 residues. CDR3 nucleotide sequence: TGTGCCAGTAGTATTATTACGGGTAACACTGAAGCTTTCTTT. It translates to CASSIITGNTEAFF. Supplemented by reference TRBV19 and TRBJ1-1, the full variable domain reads DGGITQSPKYLFRKEGQNVTLSCEQNLNHDAMYWYRQDPGQGLRLIYYSQIVNDFQKGDIAEGYSVSREKKESFPLTVTSAQKNPTAFYLCASSIITGNTEAFFGQGTRLTVV.

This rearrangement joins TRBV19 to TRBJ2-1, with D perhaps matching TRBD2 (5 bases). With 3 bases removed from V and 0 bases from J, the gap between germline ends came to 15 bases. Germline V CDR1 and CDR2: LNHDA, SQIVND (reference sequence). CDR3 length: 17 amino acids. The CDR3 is CASSIFPGGSSYNEQFF. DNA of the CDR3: TGTGCCAGTAGTATCTTTCCAGGAGGAAGCTCCTACAATGAGCAGTTCTTC.

CDR3 coding DNA: TGTGCCAGCAGCTTTACGGGGGTCCCCGGGGAGCTGTTTTTT. Translating it yields CASSFTGVPGELFF. This chain connects TRBV7-9 to TRBJ2-2; TRBD2 might be the D (6 bases). In germline, CDR1 is SEHNR, CDR2 FQNEAQ (reference sequence). This CDR3 has 14 amino acids. Trimming removed 3 bases from V and 6 bases from J, with 11 bases in between.

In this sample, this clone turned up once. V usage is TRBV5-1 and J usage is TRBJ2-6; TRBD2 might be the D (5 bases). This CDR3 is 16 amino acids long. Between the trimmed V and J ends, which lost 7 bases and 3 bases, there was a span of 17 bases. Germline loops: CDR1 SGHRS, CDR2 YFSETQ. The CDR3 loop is CASRASPSLGANVLTF. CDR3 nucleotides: TGCGCCAGCCGCGCTAGCCCTAGCCTTGGGGCCAACGTCCTGACTTTC.

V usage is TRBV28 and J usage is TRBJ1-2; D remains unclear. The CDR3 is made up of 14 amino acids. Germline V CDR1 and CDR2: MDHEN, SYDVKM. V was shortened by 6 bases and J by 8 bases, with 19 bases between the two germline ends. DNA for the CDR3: TGTGCCAGCAGCCCCCCTGGGGAGTCGAGCGGCTACACCTTC. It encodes CASSPPGESSGYTF.

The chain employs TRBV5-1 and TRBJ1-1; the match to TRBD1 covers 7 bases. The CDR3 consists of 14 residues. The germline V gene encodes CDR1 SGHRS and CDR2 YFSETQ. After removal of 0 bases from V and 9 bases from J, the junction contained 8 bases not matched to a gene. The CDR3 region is CASSLEGTVSKAFF. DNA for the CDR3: TGCGCCAGCAGCTTGGAGGGGACAGTCTCTAAAGCTTTCTTT.

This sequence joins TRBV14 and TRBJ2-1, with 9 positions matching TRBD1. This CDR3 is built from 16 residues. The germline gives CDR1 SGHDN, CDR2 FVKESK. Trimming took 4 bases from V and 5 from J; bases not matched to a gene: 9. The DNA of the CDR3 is TGTGCCAGCAGCCTCCGAACAGGGGGCCCCAACAATGAGCAGTTCTTC. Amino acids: CASSLRTGGPNNEQFF.

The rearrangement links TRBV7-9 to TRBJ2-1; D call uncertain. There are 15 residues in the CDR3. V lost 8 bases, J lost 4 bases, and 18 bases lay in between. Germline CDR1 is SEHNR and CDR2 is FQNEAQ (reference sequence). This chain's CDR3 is CASAKSDAAYNEQFF. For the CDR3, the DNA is TGTGCCAGCGCAAAAAGCGATGCAGCTTACAATGAGCAGTTCTTC.

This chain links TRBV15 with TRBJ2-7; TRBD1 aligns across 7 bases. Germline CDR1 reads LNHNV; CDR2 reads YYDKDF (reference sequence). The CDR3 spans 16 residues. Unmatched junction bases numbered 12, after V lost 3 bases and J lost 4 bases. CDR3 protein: CATSSRTGVVGYEQYF. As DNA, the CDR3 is TGTGCCACCAGCAGCCGCACAGGGGTGGTAGGATACGAGCAGTACTTC.